Below are 27 T cell receptor beta chains sequenced from a single sample in a study of vaccination and CD4 T cells after COVID-19. Regarding treatment: roughly 10-day PBMC culture with coronavirus spike peptide pools or control peptides (ViraFEST assay). Their cognate antigens are unknown. Scientists ran DNA taken from cultured CD4+ T cells through the Oncomine TCR Beta short-read assay for sequencing. TCRdb fed the PCR reads into MiXCR, producing one record per CDR3 protein. Among around 7,000 distinct CDR3 sequences listed, approximately 66% were seen once. Input material: CD4+ T cells from blood, cultured in vitro. These TCRs come from a human donor who had recovered from COVID-19.

The chain combines TRBV15 with TRBJ2-5, with 12 positions matching TRBD2. The CDR3 loop spans 15 amino acids. Germline CDR1 is LNHNV and CDR2 is YYDKDF (reference sequence). Trimming cost V 4 bases and J 3 bases; bases outside gene matches: 3. CDR3 sequence reads: CATSMASGGEETQYF. CDR3 nucleotide sequence: TGTGCCACCAGCATGGCTAGCGGGGGGGAAGAGACCCAGTACTTC.

This chain joins TRBV12-3 or TRBV12-4 and TRBJ2-1; D is possibly TRBD2 (6 bases). This CDR3 comprises 14 residues. Trimming left V 1 base short and J 6 bases short, with 10 bases between. The CDR3 spells CASSLVGGSNEQFF. The CDR3 nucleotides are TGTGCCAGCAGTTTAGTCGGGGGTTCCAATGAGCAGTTCTTC.

By sample share, this clonotype is large. This chain uses TRBV24-1 with TRBJ2-1; D uncertain. The germline V gene encodes CDR1 KGHDR and CDR2 SFDVKD. V was trimmed by 3 bases and J by 9 bases, leaving 14 bases between them. The CDR3 runs 14 residues. The CDR3 coding sequence is TGTGCCACCAGTGATCCCGCATCGGGTGGTGAGCAGTTCTTC. Translation: CATSDPASGGEQFF.

This clonotype has more than one count but fewer than ten. CDR3 loop: CASSLSRNTEAFF. The CDR3 DNA is TGTGCCAGCAGTTTATCACGGAACACTGAAGCTTTCTTT. V and J are TRBV27 and TRBJ1-1; D remains unclear. V was pared by 0 bases and J by 1 base, with 3 bases between. Per germline, CDR1 MNHEY and CDR2 SMNVEV (reference sequence). The CDR3 is 13 residues long.

V gene TRBV7-3 combines with J gene TRBJ2-5; tentatively, D is TRBD1 or TRBD2 (5 bases each). Per the germline V gene, CDR1 is SGHTA and CDR2 is FQGTGA. CDR3 length equals 13 residues. The V end lost 5 bases, the J end lost 5 bases, and 12 bases lay between the germline ends. The CDR3 is CASSTLWGETQYF. The CDR3 DNA follows: TGTGCCAGCAGCACCCTCTGGGGGGAGACCCAGTACTTC.

The genes are TRBV20-1 and TRBJ2-7; 8 bases fit TRBD2. CDR1 DFQATT and CDR2 SNEGSKA come from the germline V gene (reference sequence). The CDR3 spans 14 residues. Trimming took 2 bases from V and 3 from J; bases not matched to a gene: 6. The CDR3 coding sequence is TGCAGTGCTAGATACCTAGCGGGCCACTACGAGCAGTACTTC. Translated, it gives CSARYLAGHYEQYF.

The V and J genes are TRBV10-3 and TRBJ1-1; maybe TRBD1 (5 bases). The germline V gene has CDR1 ENHRY and CDR2 SYGVKD. V was clipped by 6 bases and J by 3 bases, with 11 bases between them. The CDR3 is made up of 13 amino acids. The CDR3 nucleotides read TGTGCCATCAGAGTAGACAGAGACACTGAAGCTTTCTTT. This gives the protein CAIRVDRDTEAFF.

This clonotype has a handful of counts. The chain recombines TRBV7-8 with TRBJ1-2; D is unclear. The CDR3 consists of 14 residues. The ends were cut back, 4 bases at V and 3 bases at J, with 12 bases in the middle. Germline loops: CDR1 SGHVS, CDR2 FQNEAQ. CDR3 in amino acids: CASSSRAWHYGYTF. CDR3 nucleotides: TGTGCCAGCAGCTCAAGGGCATGGCACTATGGCTACACCTTC. Full variable domain (remainder filled in from reference TRBV7-8 and TRBJ1-2): GAGVSQSPRYKVAKRGQDVALRCDPISGHVSLFWYQQALGQGPEFLTYFQNEAQLDKSGLPSDRFFAERPEGSVSTLKIQRTQQEDSAVYLCASSSRAWHYGYTFGSGTRLTVV.

This clonotype was counted only a few times. The chain couples TRBV6-1 to TRBJ1-1, with 8 positions matching TRBD1. The CDR3 extends over 13 amino acids. The J segment lost 4 bases and the V segment lost 8 bases, leaving 6 bases of the junction unmatched. Per the germline V gene, CDR1 is MNHNS and CDR2 is SASEGT. The CDR3 DNA sequence: TGTGCCAGCCGGGACAGGAGGGTCACTGAAGCTTTCTTT. This codes for CASRDRRVTEAFF.

This clonotype was detected only a few times. The chain carries TRBV19 and TRBJ2-3; TRBD2 aligns across 7 bases. This CDR3 has 13 residues. Germline trimming cut 6 bases from V and 4 bases from J; bases unmatched to any gene: 4. Germline V gene data show CDR1 as LNHDA and CDR2 as SQIVND (reference sequence). Here the CDR3 reads CASRWGGADTQYF. In DNA, the CDR3 is TGTGCCAGTAGATGGGGGGGTGCAGATACGCAGTATTTT. Based on the CDR3 plus reference TRBV19 and TRBJ2-3, the full variable domain is DGGITQSPKYLFRKEGQNVTLSCEQNLNHDAMYWYRQDPGQGLRLIYYSQIVNDFQKGDIAEGYSVSREKKESFPLTVTSAQKNPTAFYLCASRWGGADTQYFGPGTRLTVL.

The rearrangement joins TRBV7-9 to TRBJ1-1; TRBD1 agrees at 7 bases. Germline V gene sequence: CDR1 SEHNR, CDR2 FQNEAQ (reference sequence). CDR3 length: 19 residues. J gave up 4 bases and V 0 bases, and 17 bases lay outside the gene matches. Here the CDR3 reads CASSLATGRQLVGTTEAFF. In nucleotides, the CDR3 is TGTGCCAGCAGCTTAGCGACAGGGCGGCAGTTGGTGGGAACCACTGAAGCTTTCTTT.

The chain is built from TRBV2 and TRBJ2-7; possible D gene TRBD1, 5 bases. There are 15 residues in the CDR3. With 8 bases removed from V and 6 bases from J, the gap between germline ends came to 23 bases. Looked up from germline, CDR1 is SNHLY and CDR2 is FYNNEI. The CDR3 nucleotides are TGTGCCAGCTCTATTAGGGGCAGCCCTGGGGTCGAGCAGTACTTC. Its protein product is CASSIRGSPGVEQYF.

This chain uses TRBV2 with TRBJ2-7; 8 nucleotides match TRBD1. V was pared by 8 bases and J by 2 bases, with 2 bases of the junction left unmatched. The germline gives CDR1 SNHLY, CDR2 FYNNEI. The CDR3 contains 12 residues. CDR3 bases: TGTGCCAGCGGACAGGGAACCTACGAGCAGTACTTC. Encoded protein: CASGQGTYEQYF.

This sequence joins TRBV20-1 and TRBJ1-2, with 7 bases fitting TRBD1. The CDR3 sequence is 14 residues long. Germline lookup yields CDR1 DFQATT and CDR2 SNEGSKA (reference sequence). Trimming removed 1 base from V and 6 bases from J; junction bases left unmatched: 8. This CDR3 is CSARVTGKGDGYTF. The CDR3 coding sequence is TGCAGTGCTAGAGTGACAGGGAAGGGTGATGGCTACACCTTC.

This clonotype has a handful of counts. The V and J genes are TRBV6-2 or TRBV6-3 and TRBJ1-5; 9 bases line up with TRBD1. Trimming took 6 bases from V and 6 from J; bases not matched to a gene: 9. Germline loops: CDR1 MNHEY, CDR2 SVGEGT. This CDR3 comprises 15 residues. CDR3 sequence: CASSRSRDRVQPQHF. Written as DNA, the CDR3 is TGTGCCAGCAGCCGCAGCCGGGACAGGGTTCAGCCCCAGCATTTT.

The gene calls are TRBV2 and TRBJ2-1; either TRBD1 or TRBD2 may fit D (5 bases each). CDR1 and CDR2 (germline): SNHLY, FYNNEI. The CDR3 has 14 residues. The ends were cut back, 7 bases at V and 3 bases at J, with 13 bases in the middle. CDR3 protein: CASKGTRDYNEQFF. The CDR3 DNA sequence: TGTGCCAGCAAGGGGACCCGGGACTACAATGAGCAGTTCTTC. The full variable domain, with the rest looked up from reference TRBV2 and TRBJ2-1, is EPEVTQTPSHQVTQMGQEVILRCVPISNHLYFYWYRQILGQKVEFLVSFYNNEISEKSEIFDDQFSVERPDGSNFTLKIRSTKLEDSAMYFCASKGTRDYNEQFFGPGTRLTVL.

This rearrangement joins TRBV10-3 to TRBJ1-2, with TRBD1 matching over 7 bases. The CDR3 spans 16 residues. Germline CDR1 is ENHRY and CDR2 is SYGVKD. With 4 bases clipped from V and 3 bases from J, the junction kept 11 bases outside the gene matches. The CDR3 sequence is CAISGVGNRGHYGYTF. CDR3 coding DNA: TGTGCCATCAGTGGTGTGGGGAATAGGGGGCACTATGGCTACACCTTC.

This clonotype turned up a few times. This chain uses TRBV20-1 with TRBJ1-1, with D maybe TRBD1 (5 bases). V was cut by 7 bases and J by 1 base, with 13 bases left in between. Germline V gene data show CDR1 as DFQATT and CDR2 as SNEGSKA (reference sequence). The CDR3 totals 13 residues. CDR3 in DNA: TGCAGTGGGCACCGGGACCCGAACACTGAAGCTTTCTTT. Amino acids: CSGHRDPNTEAFF.

This chain links TRBV12-5 with TRBJ2-1; 8 bases align to TRBD2. V lost 4 bases and J lost 4; bases outside the gene matches: 6. The CDR3 runs to 15 residues. The V gene's germline CDR1 is LGHNT and CDR2 FRNRAP. CDR3 DNA sequence: TGTGCTAGTGGTTACCAAGCGGGAGATTACAATGAGCAGTTCTTC. Its protein is CASGYQAGDYNEQFF.

This chain connects TRBV5-1 to TRBJ2-1; no clear D. This CDR3 contains 15 residues. In germline, CDR1 is SGHRS, CDR2 YFSETQ. Trimming removed 6 bases at V and 0 bases at J, with 13 bases between. CDR3 region: CASTLSPGSYNEQFF. CDR3 coding DNA: TGCGCCAGCACCCTATCCCCGGGCTCCTACAATGAGCAGTTCTTC.

The chain links TRBV5-1 to TRBJ2-3; possible D gene TRBD2, 5 bases. The CDR3 extends over 14 amino acids. Trimming took 4 bases from V and 2 from J, leaving 11 bases between them. The V gene's germline CDR1 is SGHRS and CDR2 YFSETQ. CDR3 bases: TGCGCCAGCAGCGTAAGCGGTTTCACAGATACGCAGTATTTT. Translation: CASSVSGFTDTQYF.

V and J are TRBV11-3 and TRBJ1-1; possible D gene TRBD1, 6 bases. From germline, CDR1 is SGHNT and CDR2 YENEEA. This CDR3 is built from 14 residues. V was clipped by 5 bases and J by 2 bases, with 12 bases between them. CDR3 DNA: TGTGCCAGCAGCCGGTCGGGGGCTAACACTGAAGCTTTCTTT. Protein sequence: CASSRSGANTEAFF.

By proportion, this clonotype is medium-sized. This chain connects TRBV20-1 to TRBJ1-1; D is possibly TRBD1 (5 bases). The germline V gene has CDR1 DFQATT and CDR2 SNEGSKA (reference sequence). Trimming cost V 3 bases and J 4 bases, with 15 bases left between them. This CDR3 region has 14 residues. The DNA of the CDR3 is TGCAGTGCTAGTATTCCAGGGTGGGGCACTGAAGCTTTCTTT. Its translation: CSASIPGWGTEAFF.

The rearrangement uses TRBV7-8 and TRBJ2-1, with D perhaps TRBD1 or TRBD2 (6 bases each). The CDR3 loop spans 16 amino acids. Between the trimmed V and J ends, which lost 7 bases and 1 base, there was a span of 17 bases. Germline V CDR1 and CDR2: SGHVS, FQNEAQ. The CDR3 loop is CASTIRGGRSYNEQFF. The CDR3 region has the DNA TGTGCCAGCACCATCAGAGGGGGGCGGTCCTACAATGAGCAGTTCTTC.

This clonotype was detected only a few times. CDR3 amino acids: CSARVTSGIGELFF. The DNA of the CDR3 is TGCAGTGCTAGAGTTACTAGCGGCATCGGGGAGCTGTTTTTT. This chain connects TRBV20-1 to TRBJ2-2, with TRBD2 identical over 8 bases. The V segment lost 1 base and the J segment 7 bases; nucleotides outside the gene matches: 5. The CDR3 runs 14 residues. The germline V gene encodes CDR1 DFQATT and CDR2 SNEGSKA (reference sequence).

Here the CDR3 reads CASSVAGVNQPQHF. As DNA, the CDR3 is TGTGCCAGCAGTGTAGCAGGGGTCAATCAGCCCCAGCATTTT. The chain couples TRBV2 to TRBJ1-5; a possible D gene is TRBD1 (6 bases). With 4 bases removed from V and 3 bases from J, the gap between germline ends came to 10 bases. In germline, CDR1 is SNHLY, CDR2 FYNNEI. The CDR3 has 14 amino acids.

The chain couples TRBV5-4 to TRBJ1-2; D uncertain. Trimming took off 4 bases at V and 2 bases at J, with 15 bases between the two ends. The CDR3 loop spans 15 amino acids. Germline V lookup: CDR1 SGHNT, CDR2 YYREEE (reference sequence). CDR3 DNA: TGTGCCAGCAGCCCGTCGGAGCCCGGAAACTATGGCTACACCTTC. This translates into CASSPSEPGNYGYTF.